These 8 T cell receptor beta chains were sequenced from one sample in a study of tumor-infiltrating lymphocytes in localized non-small cell lung cancer. Sequencing used immunoSEQ multiplex PCR; TCRdb keeps in-frame clones, though not all of them. The repertoire has about 18,000 clones, roughly 79% of them found once; the top ten carry just under 5%. The material sequenced was lung tumor tissue. Receptors originate from a human donor with non-small cell lung cancer.

This clone was counted a few times. V and J are TRBV11-2 and TRBJ2-1; possibly TRBD2 for D (6 bases). Trimming removed 2 bases at V and 9 bases at J, with 11 bases between. The CDR3 extends over 13 amino acids. Germline CDR1 and CDR2: SGHAT and FQNNGV. CDR3 loop: CASSLLRGVEQFF. The CDR3 coding sequence is TGTGCCAGCAGCTTATTGCGGGGCGTTGAGCAGTTCTTC.

The chain couples TRBV10-3 to TRBJ1-3, with D unresolved. Looked up from germline, CDR1 is ENHRY and CDR2 is SYGVKD. Trimming shortened V by 2 bases and J by 0 bases, and 8 bases separated the two germline ends. The CDR3 is made up of 15 amino acids. CDR3: CAISEGVYSGNTIYF. The CDR3 DNA sequence: TGTGCCATCAGTGAGGGGGTTTACTCTGGAAACACCATATATTTT.

The chain carries TRBV30 and TRBJ2-3; D might be TRBD1 (6 bases). Trimming shortened V by 3 bases and J by 0 bases, and 10 bases separated the two germline ends. Germline CDR1 is GTSNPN and CDR2 is SVGIG (reference sequence). CDR3 length: 14 residues. CDR3 loop: CAWRQGLSTDTQYF. The CDR3 bases are TGTGCCTGGAGACAGGGATTAAGCACAGATACGCAGTATTTT.

The V call is TRBV7-6, the J call TRBJ1-2; a weak D match, TRBD1 (6 bases). Germline V gene lookup returns CDR1 SGHVS and CDR2 FNYEAQ. The CDR3 has 15 residues. Trimming stripped 5 bases from V and 8 bases from J, with 21 bases between. For the CDR3, the DNA is TGTGCCAGCAGCCCCCTGGTTGGGGGGGCGCCCGGCTACACCTTC. As protein: CASSPLVGGAPGYTF.

CDR3 coding DNA: TGTGCCAGCAGGCCGTCCGGGCAGGGCTATGGCTACACCTTC. Its translation: CASRPSGQGYGYTF. The gene calls are TRBV28 and TRBJ1-2, with D perhaps matching TRBD1 (5 bases). The CDR3 is 14 residues long. The germline V gene encodes CDR1 MDHEN and CDR2 SYDVKM. V gave up 6 bases and J gave up 4 bases, with 15 bases separating them.

The chain recombines TRBV18 with TRBJ2-5; no firm D call. The tail of the sequence fits TRBJ2-7 better, so the J call may be wrong. The CDR3 is 12 amino acids. Germline V lookup: CDR1 KGHSH, CDR2 LQKENI. CDR3 nucleotide sequence: TGTGCCAGCTCACCGGCTCGTGACGAGCAGTACTTC. Translation: CASSPARDEQYF.

The V call is TRBV9, the J call TRBJ1-1; D may be TRBD1 (6 bases). V shed 3 bases and J shed 2 bases, with 11 bases lying between them. This CDR3 is built from 14 residues. Germline loops: CDR1 SGDLS, CDR2 YYNGEE. The CDR3 nucleotides are TGTGCCAGCAGCGGGTCCAGGGGAAACACTGAAGCTTTCTTT. This gives the protein CASSGSRGNTEAFF.

The J gene is TRBJ1-5, the V gene TRBV5-1; TRBD1 might be the D (5 bases). V lost 4 bases and J lost 1, with 18 bases in between. Germline V gives CDR1 SGHRS, CDR2 YFSETQ. The CDR3 runs to 17 residues. In DNA, the CDR3 is TGCGCCAGCAGCACTCTTTCTGGGGGATGGAGCAATCAGCCCCAGCATTTT. Protein product: CASSTLSGGWSNQPQHF.